Detailed here is one T cell receptor beta chain. Its antigen is undetermined. The data originate from a study of radiotherapy plus CTLA-4 blockade in lung cancer. Study-level information: Disease control reached approximately 30%, with objective responses in roughly 19%.

Germline V lookup: CDR1 SGHTA, CDR2 FQGNSA. The CDR3 runs to 13 residues. J was trimmed by 4 bases and V by 7 bases; bases with no gene match: 4. Data came from immunoSEQ multiplex PCR; TCRdb stores just in-frame clones and leaves some out. The table records roughly 50,000 clones, roughly 84% of them present only once. General study findings and limits: Subsequent to radiotherapy plus ipilimumab, tumor-derived TCR clones underwent expansion in blood.

The chain recombines TRBV7-2 with TRBJ1-5, with 7 bases identical to TRBD1. The material sequenced was peripheral blood, taken from a patient treated with radiotherapy plus ipilimumab. The sequence was collected from a human donor with non-small cell lung cancer whose response to radiotherapy plus ipilimumab could not be evaluated. DNA of the CDR3: TGTGCCAGCACCATACAGGGGAATCAGCCCCAGCATTTT. The encoded protein is CASTIQGNQPQHF.